These 2 T cell receptor beta chains originate from one sample sequenced in a study of T cell responses to AZD1222 COVID-19 vaccine. The method was immunoSEQ multiplex PCR; TCRdb's version includes in-frame clones alone and lacks a portion of them. The sample comprises about 110,000 clones, more than 70% of which are singletons, and 3% to 3.5% rests with the top ten. Material: peripheral blood, obtained on day 0 of AZD1222 vaccination. The receptors were sampled from an adult in good health.

The J gene is TRBJ1-1, the V gene TRBV29-1, with a weak D call TRBD1 (6 bases). V was clipped by 7 bases and J by 2 bases, with 11 bases between them. The germline V gene encodes CDR1 SQVTM and CDR2 ANQGSEA. The CDR3 runs to 12 residues. CDR3 DNA: TGCAGCGGGGGACACCTTAACACTGAAGCTTTCTTT. Residues: CSGGHLNTEAFF. The full variable domain, with the rest looked up from reference TRBV29-1 and TRBJ1-1, is SAVISQKPSRDICQRGTSLTIQCQVDSQVTMMFWYRQQPGQSLTLIATANQGSEATYESGFVIDKFPISRPNLTFSTLTVSNMSPEDSSIYLCSGGHLNTEAFFGQGTRLTVV.

This clone was seen a few times. V and J are TRBV28 and TRBJ1-1, with 9 bases fitting TRBD1. The ends lost 5 bases at V and 4 bases at J; junction bases unmatched: 8. CDR1 and CDR2 from the germline V gene are MDHEN and SYDVKM. The CDR3 sequence is 15 residues long. The CDR3 loop is CASSQPGQGPTEAFF. CDR3 DNA: TGTGCCAGCAGTCAACCGGGACAGGGACCCACTGAAGCTTTCTTT. The full variable domain, in which reference TRBV28 and TRBJ1-1 provide the parts outside the CDR3, is DVKVTQSSRYLVKRTGEKVFLECVQDMDHENMFWYRQDPGLGLRLIYFSYDVKMKEKGDIPEGYSVSREKKERFSLILESASTNQTSMYLCASSQPGQGPTEAFFGQGTRLTVV.